This TCR beta chain was documented in a study of blood T cell repertoires in COVID-19. The ends were cut back, 5 bases at V and 2 bases at J, with 16 bases in the middle. The CDR3 is made up of 17 amino acids. Germline CDR1 is MNHEY and CDR2 is SMNVEV (reference sequence). Generated by immunoSEQ multiplex PCR, the TCRdb table keeps only in-frame clones and is missing some. The sample contains 260,000 or so clones, 88% of which appear only once. The V call is TRBV27, the J call TRBJ1-6, with D possibly being TRBD1 (5 bases). Sequencing input: peripheral blood. The origin of this receptor is a man aged 18 to 29 with active or convalescent COVID-19. The CDR3 region has the DNA TGTGCCAGCAGTCCTTCAGGGTCGGGAGCCTATAATTCACCCCTCCACTTT. Translating gives CASSPSGSGAYNSPLHF.